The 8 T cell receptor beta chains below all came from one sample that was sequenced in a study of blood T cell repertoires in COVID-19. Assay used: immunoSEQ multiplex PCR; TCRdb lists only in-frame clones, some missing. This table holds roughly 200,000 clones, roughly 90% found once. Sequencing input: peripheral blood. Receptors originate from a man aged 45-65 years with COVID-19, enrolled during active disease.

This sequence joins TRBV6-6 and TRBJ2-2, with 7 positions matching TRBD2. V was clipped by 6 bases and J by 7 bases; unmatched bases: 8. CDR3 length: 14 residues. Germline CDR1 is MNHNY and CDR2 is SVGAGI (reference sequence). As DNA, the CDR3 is TGTGCCAGCAGAGGCTCCGGGACTATCGGGGAGCTGTTTTTT. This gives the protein CASRGSGTIGELFF.

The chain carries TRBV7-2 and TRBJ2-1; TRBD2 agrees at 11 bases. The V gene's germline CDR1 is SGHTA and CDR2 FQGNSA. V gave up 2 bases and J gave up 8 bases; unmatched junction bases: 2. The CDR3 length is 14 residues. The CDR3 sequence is CASSLTSGRDEQFF. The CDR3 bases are TGTGCCAGCAGCTTAACTAGCGGGAGAGATGAGCAGTTCTTC.

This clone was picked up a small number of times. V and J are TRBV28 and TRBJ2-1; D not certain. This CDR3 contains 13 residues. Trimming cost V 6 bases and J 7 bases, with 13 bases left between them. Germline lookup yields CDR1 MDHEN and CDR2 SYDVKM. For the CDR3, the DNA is TGTGCCAGCAGCCCATACTATGGGAATGAGCAGTTCTTC. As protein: CASSPYYGNEQFF.

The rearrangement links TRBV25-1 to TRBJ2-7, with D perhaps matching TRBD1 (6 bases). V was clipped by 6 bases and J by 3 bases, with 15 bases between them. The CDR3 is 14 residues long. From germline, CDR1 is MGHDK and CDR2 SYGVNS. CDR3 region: CASREDRGVYEQYF. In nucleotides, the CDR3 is TGTGCCAGCAGGGAGGACAGAGGGGTCTACGAGCAGTACTTC.

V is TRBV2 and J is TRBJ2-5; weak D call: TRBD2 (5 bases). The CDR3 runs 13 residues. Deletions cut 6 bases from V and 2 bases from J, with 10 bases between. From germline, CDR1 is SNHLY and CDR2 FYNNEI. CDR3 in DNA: TGTGCCAGCAGGACAACTAGGCAAGAGACCCAGTACTTC. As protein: CASRTTRQETQYF.

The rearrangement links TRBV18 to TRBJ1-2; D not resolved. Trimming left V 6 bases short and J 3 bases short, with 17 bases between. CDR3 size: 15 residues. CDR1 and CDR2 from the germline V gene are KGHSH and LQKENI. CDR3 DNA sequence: TGTGCCAGCTCCCCAGAGGGCCCCCTCTACTATGGCTACACCTTC. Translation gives CASSPEGPLYYGYTF.

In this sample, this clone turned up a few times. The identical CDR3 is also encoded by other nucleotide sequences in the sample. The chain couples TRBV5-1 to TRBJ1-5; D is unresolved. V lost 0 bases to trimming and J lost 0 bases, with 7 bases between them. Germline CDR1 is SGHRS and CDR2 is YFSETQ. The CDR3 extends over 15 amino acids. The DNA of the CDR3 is TGCGCCAGCAGCTTGGACAGTTATAGCAATCAGCCCCAGCATTTT. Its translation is CASSLDSYSNQPQHF.

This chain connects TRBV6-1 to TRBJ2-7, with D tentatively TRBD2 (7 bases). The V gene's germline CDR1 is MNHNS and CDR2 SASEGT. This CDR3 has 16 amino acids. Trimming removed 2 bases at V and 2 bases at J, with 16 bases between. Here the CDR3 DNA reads TGTGCCAGCAGTGAACAGGGGCGGGAGAGAACCTACGAGCAGTACTTC. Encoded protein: CASSEQGRERTYEQYF.